The 32 T cell receptor beta chains presented below share a single source sample, sequenced in a study of response to subunit inactivated influenza vaccine. Via MiXCR, TCRdb re-called the RT-PCR reads, giving one row per CDR3 protein. The table includes about 480,000 distinct CDR3 sequences, less than 30% detected once. The sequencing here drew on CD4+ T cells sorted from PBMCs, taken roughly 5 days after vaccination. These receptors were collected from a man in his fifties or sixties who received an inactivated influenza vaccine.

This clonotype has just one count. This chain uses TRBV12-3 or TRBV12-4 with TRBJ2-7; a weak D match, TRBD2 (5 bases). Trimming cost V 6 bases and J 3 bases, with 15 bases left between them. The CDR3 length is 14 residues. CDR3 nucleotide sequence: TGTGCCAGCAGATTTGGCGGGTCTAACTACGAGCAGTACTTC. This gives the protein CASRFGGSNYEQYF.

This chain's CDR3 is CATSRDQGTPTYEQYF. The CDR3 DNA follows: TGTGCCACCAGCAGAGATCAGGGAACTCCGACCTACGAGCAGTACTTC. The V call is TRBV15, the J call TRBJ2-7; D may be TRBD1 (5 bases). V lost 0 bases to trimming and J lost 2 bases, with 14 bases between them. The CDR3 is 16 residues long. The germline gives CDR1 LNHNV, CDR2 YYDKDF (reference sequence).

V usage is TRBV18 and J usage is TRBJ2-3; unclear D gene. Trimming left V 3 bases short and J 4 bases short, with 11 bases between. The germline gives CDR1 KGHSH, CDR2 LQKENI. The CDR3 runs to 14 residues. Here the CDR3 DNA reads TGTGCCAGCTCACCCCAACAAGCCGCAGATACGCAGTATTTT. Its protein is CASSPQQAADTQYF.

CDR3 protein: CASSYRDRRTYEQYF. In DNA form, the CDR3 reads TGTGCCAGCAGCTACCGGGACAGACGGACCTACGAGCAGTACTTC. The chain recombines TRBV7-2 with TRBJ2-7; TRBD1 matches at 7 bases. The CDR3 runs to 15 residues. Germline V CDR1 and CDR2: SGHTA, FQGNSA. J lost 2 bases, V lost 4 bases, and 8 bases had no gene match.

The V gene is TRBV7-2, the J gene TRBJ2-1; D possibly matches TRBD1 or TRBD2 (5 bases each). The germline V gene has CDR1 SGHTA and CDR2 FQGNSA. V was trimmed by 4 bases and J by 5 bases, leaving 12 bases between them. This CDR3 comprises 14 residues. Written as DNA, the CDR3 is TGTGCCAGCAGCTGGGGGACCGTAAACAATGAGCAGTTCTTC. This gives the protein CASSWGTVNNEQFF.

CDR3 sequence: CSVVAGAREQFF. CDR3 sequence (DNA): TGCAGCGTTGTCGCGGGAGCTAGAGAGCAGTTCTTC. The rearrangement links TRBV29-1 to TRBJ2-1, with 7 bases identical to TRBD2. The CDR3 has 12 amino acids. Losses at the gene ends were 4 bases for V and 10 bases for J; bases not matched to a gene: 7. Germline V gene sequence: CDR1 SQVTM, CDR2 ANQGSEA.

This chain connects TRBV7-2 to TRBJ2-5; TRBD2 matches at 12 bases. This CDR3 region has 18 residues. The germline V gene encodes CDR1 SGHTA and CDR2 FQGNSA. The J segment lost 0 bases and the V segment lost 1 base, leaving 6 bases of the junction unmatched. CDR3 residues: CASSLGLAGGWYQETQYF. CDR3 sequence (DNA): TGTGCCAGCAGCTTAGGGCTAGCGGGAGGGTGGTACCAAGAGACCCAGTACTTC.

V gene TRBV10-3 combines with J gene TRBJ2-1; D not resolved. This CDR3 comprises 11 residues. Per germline, CDR1 ENHRY and CDR2 SYGVKD. Between the trimmed V and J ends, which lost 0 bases and 8 bases, there was a span of 2 bases. CDR3: CAISESHEQFF. As DNA, the CDR3 is TGTGCCATCAGTGAGTCTCATGAGCAGTTCTTC.

V is TRBV6-2 or TRBV6-3 and J is TRBJ2-2; D is unresolved. Trimming removed 2 bases at V and 7 bases at J, with 14 bases between. The CDR3 totals 15 residues. Germline CDR1 and CDR2: MNHEY and SVGEGT. CDR3 coding DNA: TGTGCCAGCAGTTACAGGGTCCAGTTATACGGGGAGCTGTTTTTT. This encodes CASSYRVQLYGELFF.

In this sample, this clonotype turned up a few times. The gene calls are TRBV5-1 and TRBJ1-1; the D gene is possibly TRBD1 (5 bases). V was cut by 4 bases and J by 0 bases, with 22 bases left in between. Germline V gives CDR1 SGHRS, CDR2 YFSETQ. The CDR3 spans 18 residues. CDR3 nucleotide sequence: TGCGCCAGCAGCCCCCGGGGACCGAAGGCACCCATGAACACTGAAGCTTTCTTT. Encoded protein: CASSPRGPKAPMNTEAFF.

The chain recombines TRBV7-2 with TRBJ2-3; 8 bases are a match to TRBD2. With 5 bases clipped from V and 2 bases from J, the junction kept 12 bases outside the gene matches. Germline CDR1 is SGHTA and CDR2 is FQGNSA. CDR3 length equals 17 residues. CDR3 DNA sequence: TGTGCCAGCAGCCTAGTCGGGGGGGGTTTCTTCACAGATACGCAGTATTTT. It translates to CASSLVGGGFFTDTQYF.

This clonotype has more than one count but fewer than ten. The chain has TRBV3-1 and TRBJ1-2; D is undetermined. Germline lookup yields CDR1 LGHDT and CDR2 YNNKEL (reference sequence). CDR3 length: 13 amino acids. V lost 4 bases and J 7 bases, leaving 13 bases between the germline ends. CDR3 sequence (DNA): TGTGCCAGCAGCCCCCGCGGAGGGTCTGGCTACACCTTC. Its protein product is CASSPRGGSGYTF.

This clonotype came up once. The genes are TRBV5-6 and TRBJ1-6; a possible D gene is TRBD1 (5 bases). Germline V lookup: CDR1 SGHDT, CDR2 YYEEEE. V gave up 2 bases and J gave up 9 bases, with 15 bases separating them. The CDR3 has 15 amino acids. The CDR3 sequence: CASSLTQGFSSPLHF. CDR3 sequence (DNA): TGTGCCAGCAGCTTAACCCAGGGTTTTAGTTCACCCCTCCACTTT.

The chain is built from TRBV2 and TRBJ2-4; 12 nucleotides agree with TRBD2. Germline CDR1 and CDR2: SNHLY and FYNNEI. CDR3 size: 13 residues. The J segment lost 16 bases and the V segment lost 4 bases, leaving 8 bases of the junction unmatched. As DNA, the CDR3 is TGTGCCAGCAGTGTAGGGACTAGCGGGTTCGAATACTTC. As protein: CASSVGTSGFEYF. The full variable domain, in which reference TRBV2 and TRBJ2-4 provide the parts outside the CDR3, is EPEVTQTPSHQVTQMGQEVILRCVPISNHLYFYWYRQILGQKVEFLVSFYNNEISEKSEIFDDQFSVERPDGSNFTLKIRSTKLEDSAMYFCASSVGTSGFEYFGAGTRLSVL.

In its sample, this clonotype was seen a few times. The V and J genes are TRBV20-1 and TRBJ2-7; D call uncertain. V was trimmed by 0 bases and J by 3 bases, leaving 3 bases between them. Germline lookup yields CDR1 DFQATT and CDR2 SNEGSKA (reference sequence). The length of the CDR3 is 11 residues. The CDR3 nucleotides are TGCAGTGCTAGAGACCACTACGAGCAGTACTTC. Translated, it gives CSARDHYEQYF.

V gene TRBV7-2 combines with J gene TRBJ2-1, with a tentative D call TRBD2 (5 bases). V lost 2 bases, J lost 6 bases, and 11 bases lay in between. This CDR3 spans 14 amino acids. Germline V gives CDR1 SGHTA, CDR2 FQGNSA. The CDR3 sequence is CASSLRLALNEQFF. For the CDR3, the DNA is TGTGCCAGCAGCTTAAGGCTAGCCCTCAATGAGCAGTTCTTC.

The chain couples TRBV29-1 to TRBJ1-4, with 10 bases aligning to TRBD1. CDR1 SQVTM and CDR2 ANQGSEA come from the germline V gene. V lost 5 bases to trimming and J lost 8 bases; unmatched junction nucleotides: 2. This CDR3 has 12 residues. The CDR3 region has the DNA TGCAGCGTTCGGGACAGGGGCGAAAAACTGTTTTTT. It codes for CSVRDRGEKLFF.

This clonotype turned up a few times. The chain recombines TRBV5-1 with TRBJ2-1; D perhaps matches TRBD1 (6 bases). V lost 7 bases and J 9 bases, leaving 14 bases between the germline ends. Germline V lookup: CDR1 SGHRS, CDR2 YFSETQ. This CDR3 has 12 residues. This CDR3 is CASRTVLSEQFF. The CDR3 DNA is TGCGCCAGCCGGACAGTTCTTAGTGAGCAGTTCTTC. Full variable domain (outside the CDR3, taken from reference TRBV5-1 and TRBJ2-1): KAGVTQTPRYLIKTRGQQVTLSCSPISGHRSVSWYQQTPGQGLQFLFEYFSETQRNKGNFPGRFSGRQFSNSRSEMNVSTLELGDSALYLCASRTVLSEQFFGPGTRLTVL.

This clonotype turned up a few times. The chain uses TRBV6-5 and TRBJ2-7; TRBD1 matches at 9 bases. The V and J ends lost 0 bases and 0 bases, in that order; junction bases with no gene match: 3. This CDR3 contains 16 residues. Per the germline V gene, CDR1 is MNHEY and CDR2 is SVGAGI. This CDR3 is CASSYSGTGNSYEQYF. The CDR3 DNA reads TGTGCCAGCAGTTACTCGGGGACAGGGAACTCCTACGAGCAGTACTTC.

This clonotype turned up a few times. This chain uses TRBV2 with TRBJ2-7; 9 bases match TRBD1. The trim removed 5 bases at V and 3 bases at J, leaving 8 bases unmatched. Germline assignment: CDR1 SNHLY and CDR2 FYNNEI. This CDR3 comprises 15 residues. CDR3 sequence reads: CASSPELGQGYEQYF. CDR3 sequence (DNA): TGTGCCAGCAGTCCCGAGTTGGGACAGGGCTACGAGCAGTACTTC.

This clonotype was seen more than once but under ten times. V is TRBV12-3 or TRBV12-4 and J is TRBJ1-6, with TRBD1 matching over 7 bases. The J segment lost 7 bases and the V segment lost 10 bases, leaving 13 bases of the junction unmatched. The CDR3 runs to 15 residues. CDR3 nucleotide sequence: TGTGCCAACACTCTAGGACAGGTCGGGAATTCACCCCTCCACTTT. Amino acids: CANTLGQVGNSPLHF.

This chain joins TRBV10-3 and TRBJ2-5; no clear D gene. The CDR3 runs 14 residues. Looked up from germline, CDR1 is ENHRY and CDR2 is SYGVKD. Trimming left V 2 bases short and J 2 bases short, with 9 bases between. The CDR3 nucleotides read TGTGCCATCAGTGAGACCTATCTACAAGAGACCCAGTACTTC. Amino acid sequence: CAISETYLQETQYF.

This clonotype was recorded at least ten times. V usage is TRBV12-3 or TRBV12-4 and J usage is TRBJ2-7; 9 bases match TRBD1. The CDR3 has 15 residues. Unmatched junction bases numbered 5, after V lost 5 bases and J lost 0 bases. The CDR3 DNA is TGTGCCAGCAGTGACCGGGACAGGGCCTCCTACGAGCAGTACTTC. Translation: CASSDRDRASYEQYF.

This clonotype has more than one count but fewer than ten. This chain joins TRBV29-1 and TRBJ1-5, with D tentatively TRBD1 (5 bases). The V end lost 4 bases, the J end lost 4 bases, and 11 bases lay between the germline ends. Germline CDR1 SQVTM, CDR2 ANQGSEA. The length of the CDR3 is 13 residues. The CDR3 spells CSVGPGINQPQHF. The CDR3 nucleotides are TGCAGCGTTGGCCCAGGGATAAATCAGCCCCAGCATTTT.

Concerning this clonotype: A junction boundary mismatches the germline segment, possibly from a read error. The rearrangement uses TRBV7-7 and TRBJ2-5; D is ambiguous. CDR3 size: 13 residues. In germline, CDR1 is SSHAT, CDR2 FNYEAQ (reference sequence). DNA for the CDR3: TGTGCTAGCATGAGACGGGCCCAAGAGACCCAGTACTTC. This sequence encodes CASMRRAQETQYF.

The V call is TRBV5-5, the J call TRBJ1-1; D not certain. Germline-derived CDR1 and CDR2 are SGHKS and YYEKEE (reference sequence). V lost 4 bases and J 1 base, leaving 8 bases between the germline ends. The CDR3 is 13 amino acids. The CDR3 spells CASSGLANTEAFF. The CDR3 coding sequence is TGTGCCAGCAGCGGACTGGCGAACACTGAAGCTTTCTTT.

The genes are TRBV10-3 and TRBJ1-1; TRBD1 agrees at 7 bases. Germline loops: CDR1 ENHRY, CDR2 SYGVKD. This CDR3 region has 13 residues. The V gene end was trimmed by 2 bases and the J gene end by 3 bases; junction bases not matched to a gene: 0. CDR3 in amino acids: CAISEDRDTEAFF. Here the CDR3 DNA reads TGTGCCATCAGTGAGGACAGGGACACTGAAGCTTTCTTT.

V and J are TRBV5-1 and TRBJ2-1; 8 nucleotides line up with TRBD1. CDR3 size: 16 residues. Germline values: CDR1 SGHRS, CDR2 YFSETQ. Trimming cost V 0 bases and J 0 bases; bases outside gene matches: 2. The CDR3 DNA is TGCGCCAGCAGCTTGGGACAGGGGTTCTCCTACAATGAGCAGTTCTTC. Its translation: CASSLGQGFSYNEQFF. Combining the CDR3 with reference TRBV5-1 and TRBJ2-1 gives the whole variable domain KAGVTQTPRYLIKTRGQQVTLSCSPISGHRSVSWYQQTPGQGLQFLFEYFSETQRNKGNFPGRFSGRQFSNSRSEMNVSTLELGDSALYLCASSLGQGFSYNEQFFGPGTRLTVL.

This clonotype has ten or more counts. The chain has TRBV7-2 and TRBJ1-3; no clear D. The V and J ends lost 2 bases and 0 bases respectively, with 5 bases between them. This CDR3 contains 14 residues. The germline V gene has CDR1 SGHTA and CDR2 FQGNSA. The CDR3 nucleotides are TGTGCCAGCAGCTTAAGAAACTCTGGAAACACCATATATTTT. Its protein product is CASSLRNSGNTIYF.

Many counts were recorded for this clonotype. The chain employs TRBV5-1 and TRBJ2-1, with TRBD2 matching 7 bases. CDR1 is SGHRS and CDR2 is YFSETQ in the germline V gene. The V and J ends lost 0 bases and 2 bases, in that order; junction bases with no gene match: 2. The CDR3 has 15 amino acids. CDR3 bases: TGCGCCAGCAGCTTGGCCGCGGGGGCCTACAATGAGCAGTTCTTC. Protein: CASSLAAGAYNEQFF.

The table lists this clonotype with a few counts. J is TRBJ2-7 and V is TRBV12-3 or TRBV12-4; unclear D gene. The CDR3 has 12 amino acids. V was clipped by 3 bases and J by 4 bases, with 7 bases between them. The CDR3 bases are TGTGCCAGCAGTTTTTTCGGATACGAGCAGTACTTC. Protein: CASSFFGYEQYF.

This clonotype was recorded a few times. The V and J genes are TRBV12-3 or TRBV12-4 and TRBJ2-1, with D hard to call. The V end lost 7 bases, the J end lost 2 bases, and 9 bases lay between the germline ends. The CDR3 is 13 residues long. CDR3 DNA sequence: TGTGCCAGCAAATACGGACCCTACAATGAGCAGTTCTTC. This encodes CASKYGPYNEQFF.